The 12 T cell receptor beta chains presented below share a single source sample, sequenced in a study of radiation and T cells in renal cell carcinoma. Time point specified: baseline pretreatment blood. Treatment defined: 15 Gy SBRT to primary tumor, nephrectomy 4 weeks later. Measured with immunoSEQ multiplex PCR; TCRdb has only the in-frame clones, and not every one. The sample contains approximately 140,000 clones, about 87% of which appear only once. This material consisted of blood, taken from a patient whose treatment included radiotherapy and nephrectomy. These receptors all come from a woman aged 70-85 years with renal cell carcinoma.

The chain uses TRBV6-1 and TRBJ1-5, with 8 bases fitting TRBD1. The germline gives CDR1 MNHNS, CDR2 SASEGT. The length of the CDR3 is 20 residues. V lost 3 bases to trimming and J lost 0 bases; unmatched junction nucleotides: 16. In nucleotides, the CDR3 is TGTGCCAGCAGTGACGCCGGACAGGGCGCACGTAGATATAGCAATCAGCCCCAGCATTTT. It translates to CASSDAGQGARRYSNQPQHF.

The chain couples TRBV5-4 to TRBJ1-2, with D tentatively TRBD1 (6 bases). V lost 2 bases, J lost 5 bases, and 10 bases lay in between. This CDR3 has 13 amino acids. The germline V gene encodes CDR1 SGHNT and CDR2 YYREEE (reference sequence). CDR3 amino acids: CASSLKGGYGYTF. CDR3 in DNA: TGTGCCAGCAGCTTAAAGGGGGGGTATGGCTACACCTTC.

This clone appeared once. The chain combines TRBV5-3 with TRBJ2-5; 11 nucleotides line up with TRBD2. TRBV5-3 is noted as an ORF with a role that remains uncertain. The CDR3 consists of 15 residues. V dropped 7 bases and J dropped 3; count of bases not matched to a gene: 8. Here the CDR3 DNA reads TGTGCCAGACGTCCGGGACTAGCGGAAAAAGAGACCCAGTACTTC. Protein sequence: CARRPGLAEKETQYF.

V gene TRBV2 combines with J gene TRBJ2-5; D is undetermined. The CDR3 is 13 residues long. The V gene lost 4 bases and the J gene lost 2 bases, with 8 bases spanning the gap. Germline CDR1 is SNHLY and CDR2 is FYNNEI. CDR3 amino acids: CASSGGGQETQYF. Written as DNA, the CDR3 is TGTGCCAGCAGTGGAGGCGGACAAGAGACCCAGTACTTC.

The DNA for the CDR3 is TGTGCCAGTAGTATGTGGGCAAGGGGGAGAGATCAGCCCCAGCATTTT. Amino acids: CASSMWARGRDQPQHF. The rearrangement uses TRBV19 and TRBJ1-5; TRBD1 is a possible D gene (6 bases). The V gene lost 3 bases and the J gene lost 5 bases, with 17 bases spanning the gap. Germline V lookup: CDR1 LNHDA, CDR2 SQIVND (reference sequence). CDR3 length equals 16 residues.

The chain couples TRBV13 to TRBJ1-1, with D hard to call. V lost 6 bases to trimming and J lost 10 bases, with 18 bases between them. Germline CDR1 is PRHDT and CDR2 is FYEKMQ (reference sequence). This CDR3 spans 13 amino acids. CDR3 loop: CASSSEADRGAFF. The DNA of the CDR3 is TGTGCCAGCAGTTCCGAGGCAGATCGAGGAGCTTTCTTT.

The table lists this clone with a few counts. CDR3 in amino acids: CASSSGQGKTEAFF. The CDR3 DNA follows: TGTGCCAGCAGCTCTGGACAGGGAAAGACTGAAGCTTTCTTT. The chain is built from TRBV7-6 and TRBJ1-1; 8 bases match TRBD1. From germline, CDR1 is SGHVS and CDR2 FNYEAQ. Trimming cost V 4 bases and J 5 bases; bases outside gene matches: 6. This CDR3 is 14 amino acids long.

The chain links TRBV5-1 to TRBJ2-2; D is unresolved. CDR3 length: 14 residues. Germline V gene lookup returns CDR1 SGHRS and CDR2 YFSETQ. V lost 0 bases, J lost 0 bases, and 3 bases lay in between. CDR3 bases: TGCGCCAGCAGCTTGGGCACGAACACCGGGGAGCTGTTTTTT. It encodes CASSLGTNTGELFF.

The chain recombines TRBV18 with TRBJ2-2; either TRBD1 or TRBD2 may fit D (5 bases each). The CDR3 loop spans 15 amino acids. CDR1 and CDR2 (germline): KGHSH, LQKENI. Trimming removed 3 bases at V and 3 bases at J, with 11 bases between. CDR3 in amino acids: CASSPGGPDTGELFF. In DNA form, the CDR3 reads TGTGCCAGCTCACCTGGGGGTCCCGACACCGGGGAGCTGTTTTTT.

About this clone: Other DNA sequences from this sample encode an identical CDR3 as well. This chain connects TRBV18 to TRBJ2-7; no reliable D call. V shed 0 bases and J shed 0 bases, with 3 bases lying between them. The CDR3 totals 13 residues. Germline CDR1 reads KGHSH; CDR2 reads LQKENI. As DNA, the CDR3 is TGTGCCAGCTCACCACCAAGCTCCTACGAGCAGTACTTC. Translating gives CASSPPSSYEQYF. Drawing the rest from reference TRBV18 and TRBJ2-7, the complete variable domain is NAGVMQNPRHLVRRRGQEARLRCSPMKGHSHVYWYRQLPEEGLKFMVYLQKENIIDESGMPKERFSAEFPKEGPSILRIQQVVRGDSAAYFCASSPPSSYEQYFGPGTRLTVT.

The chain uses TRBV5-4 and TRBJ2-1; 8 bases are a match to TRBD2. V was pared by 4 bases and J by 1 base, with 13 bases of the junction left unmatched. The CDR3 totals 18 residues. CDR1 and CDR2 (germline): SGHNT, YYREEE (reference sequence). CDR3 region: CASSPLAGGSKSYNEQFF. In DNA, the CDR3 is TGTGCCAGCAGCCCGCTGGCGGGGGGTTCCAAGTCCTACAATGAGCAGTTCTTC.

The chain combines TRBV5-1 with TRBJ2-7; the D call may be TRBD1 or TRBD2 (5 bases each). CDR3 length: 15 residues. V was cut by 4 bases and J by 2 bases, with 16 bases left in between. CDR1 and CDR2 (germline): SGHRS, YFSETQ. CDR3 loop: CASSEGRVMPYEQYF. The CDR3 DNA follows: TGCGCCAGCAGCGAGGGCAGGGTAATGCCCTACGAGCAGTACTTC. The variable domain in full, completed from reference TRBV5-1 and TRBJ2-7, reads KAGVTQTPRYLIKTRGQQVTLSCSPISGHRSVSWYQQTPGQGLQFLFEYFSETQRNKGNFPGRFSGRQFSNSRSEMNVSTLELGDSALYLCASSEGRVMPYEQYFGPGTRLTVT.